What follows is one TCR beta chain and its context. This clone was recorded a few times. Its antigen is not yet known. No quality values exist for individual bases; no much larger clone is one base distant. These data come from a study of blood T cell repertoires in COVID-19 (dated by TCRdb to 2018 to 2020). The study in broad terms: Collaborator samples came from the United States, Italy and Spain and covered acute and convalescent phases of COVID-19. The prospective study material was composed of cDNA or gDNA derived from T cells, B-cell-depleted T cells, or PBMCs. The dataset comprised deeply sampled blood TCRbeta repertoires from subjects exposed to, actively infected with, or recovered from COVID-19. The repertoires were released in a freely available public database intended as a resource for research on the immune response to SARS-CoV-2. Samples were obtained from the ongoing ImmuneRACE study (first 160 participants) and from over a thousand subjects provided by 6 global collaborators. Sample metadata almost always included a de-identified subject ID, COVID-19 status, age in years and sex. HLA class I and class II types, where available, came from metadata supplied by the sample provider rather than from assay-based typing. Results the study describes overall, beyond this receptor: Clinical and demographic metadata were provided uncurated, with the amount varying by source and participant.

TCRbeta CDR3 regions were amplified from genomic DNA using the immunoSEQ Assay, a bias-controlled multiplex PCR. In the original analysis: The number of nucleated cells in each sample was estimated by amplification of reference gene primers within the assay. Sequence reads were collapsed and filtered to measure the absolute abundance of every unique TCRbeta CDR3 rearrangement. For each sample, productive Simpson clonality was calculated as the square root of Simpson's diversity index across productive rearrangements. TCRdb took over this immuneACCESS table, retaining in-frame rearrangements with V and J assigned. Such tables are incomplete; in checked studies, under half of the missing clones stem from an unresolved V gene, and the remainder is unexplained. The DNA was the basis for D and trimming; V, J and clone size are from that table. In this sample the table shows roughly 190,000 clones, roughly 82% of which occur a single time. The ten top clones hold roughly 5.2% of the sample.

Spanning cysteine to phenylalanine, the CDR3 consists of 16 amino acids. The only DNA kept is the CDR3, 48 bases in frame from the first base. CDR1 SEHNR and CDR2 FQNEAQ are derived from the germline V gene (reference sequence). Trimming accounts for 5 bases at V and 2 bases at J, while the number of junction bases matched to no gene is 9. Participants in the prospective study were aged about 18 to 95 years, lived in 24 United States geographic areas, and enrolled through a virtual design. In the prospective study, participants were assigned to cohorts based on the clinical history participants reported in a screening survey and a study questionnaire. In the prospective study, whole blood, serum and a nasopharyngeal or oropharyngeal swab were collected from each participant by mobile phlebotomists. Prospective study participants could optionally give additional blood draws and questionnaires over a roughly 2-month period. Before DNA extraction, blood samples from the prospective study were shipped at room temperature or frozen.

The receptor's source is a woman aged 55-75 years with acute COVID-19. The sample was PBMCs or T cells enriched from blood (not recorded which). The chain employs TRBV7-9 and TRBJ1-3; a stretch of 7 junction bases matches TRBD1. The CDR3 region has the sequence CASSPLRTGPGNTIYF. The bases read TGTGCCAGCAGCCCTCTAAGGACAGGCCCTGGAAACACCATATATTTT.